This T cell receptor beta chain derives from a study of blood T cells in healthy people across ages. Together with a sample-barcoded 5' primer, a J-beta primer mix was included in a second PCR lasting about 7 to 11 cycles. TCRdb reprocessed the 5' RACE reads with MiXCR, giving one entry per CDR3 protein. The sample has about 290,000 distinct CDR3 sequences; roughly 26% are singletons. About this clonotype: Its antigen is still unknown.

The CDR3 consists of 15 residues. V shed 3 bases and J 0 bases; nucleotides not matched to a gene: 8. CDR1 DFQATT and CDR2 SNEGSKA come from the germline V gene (reference sequence). Study results and limitations: Per million T cells, TCR beta diversity dropped roughly linearly as age increased.

Material for sequencing was blood. This rearrangement joins TRBV20-1 to TRBJ2-7; 7 nucleotides align to TRBD2. The receptor comes from a woman in her seventies in good health. CDR3 sequence reads: CSASPTSASSYEQYF. Here the CDR3 DNA reads TGCAGTGCTAGTCCAACTAGCGCTAGCTCCTACGAGCAGTACTTC.